Detailed here is one T cell receptor (beta chain). There are 16 residues in the CDR3. The V gene end was trimmed by 1 base and the J gene end by 9 bases; junction bases not matched to a gene: 8. Germline values: CDR1 SGHTA, CDR2 FQGTGA. Libraries were prepared by immunoSEQ multiplex PCR; TCRdb keeps only in-frame clonotypes and omits some of them. Of over 35,000 clones listed, more than 90% are singletons. This specimen belongs to a study of T cell changes during pregnancy in multiple sclerosis. The receptor was isolated from a female donor with multiple sclerosis, enrolled in a pregnancy study. The V and J genes are TRBV7-3 and TRBJ2-1; TRBD1 aligns across 11 bases. The sequencing used CD8+ T cells from peripheral blood mononuclear cells, collected in the first trimester of pregnancy. In DNA, the CDR3 is TGTGCCAGCAGCTTAAGCCAGGGACAGGGGGTAGGTGAGCAGTTCTTC. As protein: CASSLSQGQGVGEQFF. The whole variable domain, remainder taken from reference TRBV7-3 and TRBJ2-1, is GAGVSQTPSNKVTEKGKYVELRCDPISGHTALYWYRQSLGQGPEFLIYFQGTGAADDSGLPNDRFFAVRPEGSVSTLKIQRTERGDSAVYLCASSLSQGQGVGEQFFGPGTRLTVL.